This TCR beta chain was captured in a study of radiotherapy plus CTLA-4 blockade in lung cancer. Across the whole study: Overall, approximately 17% of patients showed an objective response, while roughly 28% attained disease control. Overall study findings and caveats: Expansion of tumor-derived TCR clones was observed in blood after radiotherapy plus ipilimumab. Early shifts in blood T cell clones, with interferon-beta, reportedly predicted response best.

J was trimmed by 2 bases and V by 4 bases; bases with no gene match: 9. This CDR3 contains 15 residues. Germline-derived CDR1 and CDR2 are SGHRS and YFSETQ. With regard to this clone: What it recognizes is unknown.

It was focal radiation plus CTLA-4 blockade with ipilimumab that patients with chemo-refractory metastatic non-small-cell lung cancer received. TCRdb's copy holds only in-frame clones and misses some; the assay was immunoSEQ multiplex PCR. The sample includes over 50,000 clones, roughly 80% of them seen just once. The clonotype comes from a human donor with non-small cell lung cancer who had a partial response to radiotherapy plus ipilimumab. The chain uses TRBV5-1 and TRBJ2-7; 7 bases align to TRBD1. The material sequenced was peripheral blood, taken from a patient treated with radiotherapy plus ipilimumab. The CDR3 DNA sequence: TGCGCCAGCAGCCGTACCTCGGGACAGCCCTACGAGCAGTACTTC. Its protein product is CASSRTSGQPYEQYF.